This T cell receptor beta chain comes out of a study of T cells in Graves' hyperthyroidism and ophthalmopathy. It was RNA transcripts that yielded the amplified TCR beta CDR3 regions. The TCR CDR3 was amplified in a first-round RT-PCR using the HTBI primer set. One entry per CDR3 protein results from TCRdb running MiXCR on the multiplex PCR reads. The sample lists under 650,000 distinct CDR3 sequences; roughly 17% were seen once. V was cut by 1 base and J by 0 bases, with 15 bases left in between. CDR1 DFQATT and CDR2 SNEGSKA come from the germline V gene (reference sequence). This CDR3 has 16 residues.

The rearrangement links TRBV20-1 to TRBJ1-1, with a tentative D call TRBD1 (6 bases). The sequence was collected from a woman aged 25 to 39 with Graves' hyperthyroidism. Input material: blood. CDR3: CSARAGAGGMNTEAFF. DNA for the CDR3: TGCAGTGCTAGAGCAGGGGCCGGGGGCATGAACACTGAAGCTTTCTTT.